This T cell receptor (beta chain) was obtained from a study of OX40 agonist ivuxolimab in advanced cancers. For the study at large: An agonistic human IgG2 monoclonal antibody against OX40 (CD134) was given. Ivuxolimab, which patients received intravenously every 2 weeks, was dosed at 0.01 to 10 mg/kg.

Germline V gene data show CDR1 as SGHTA and CDR2 as FQGNSA. The CDR3 has 14 residues. Trimming removed 3 bases from V and 7 bases from J; junction bases left unmatched: 4. Study observations and caveats: The study observed clonal expansion of CD4+ and CD8+ blood T cells by week 6 at 0.1 to 3.0 mg/kg. Among some nonresponders, normalized T-cell clonal expansion was also low.

In the case of this clone: The antigen is unknown.

The method was immunoSEQ multiplex PCR; TCRdb's version includes in-frame clones alone and lacks a portion of them. Among tens of thousands of clones listed, around 91% were seen once. The clonotype was recovered from an adult with an advanced solid tumor such as melanoma, head and neck, liver or kidney cancer. The V and J genes are TRBV7-2 and TRBJ2-1, with TRBD2 identical over 9 bases. The specimen was CD4+ or CD8+ T cells sorted from blood, collected in a trial of the OX40 agonist ivuxolimab. The CDR3 DNA sequence: TGTGCCAGCAGCTTGTTGACTAGCGGTAATGAGCAGTTCTTC. Translation gives CASSLLTSGNEQFF. Combining the CDR3 with reference TRBV7-2 and TRBJ2-1 gives the whole variable domain GAGVSQSPSNKVTEKGKDVELRCDPISGHTALYWYRQSLGQGLEFLIYFQGNSAPDKSGLPSDRFSAERTGGSVSTLTIQRTQQEDSAVYLCASSLLTSGNEQFFGPGTRLTVL.